This is a list of T cell receptor beta chains from one sample in a study of cytomegalovirus exposure and HLA in healthy donors. The repertoire was sequenced with immunoSEQ multiplex PCR; TCRdb's copy has only in-frame clones and lacks some. The repertoire holds some 190,000 clones, with around 75% as singletons. The sample comprised PBMCs. These receptors all come from a female donor in good health and CMV-seronegative. Both conserved end residues are part of each CDR3. A D gene is named only where the DNA matches it firmly. Some rows have no size entry. The others give once, few or many, or a class for an expanded clone.

D,J,V,size,CDR3,DNA
-,TRBJ2-7,TRBV13,-,CASSLRGVGAHHEQYF,TGTGCCAGCAGCCTCCGGGGGGTGGGGGCACACCACGAGCAGTACTTC
-,TRBJ1-5,TRBV27,-,CASSLKPGVGNQPQHF,TGTGCCAGCAGTTTAAAGCCCGGGGTTGGGAATCAGCCCCAGCATTTT
-,TRBJ1-1,TRBV28,-,CASTFGTINTEAFF,TGTGCCAGCACTTTTGGCACGATAAACACTGAAGCTTTCTTT
-,TRBJ1-1,TRBV7-3,-,CASSLYAGNTEAFF,TGTGCCAGCAGCTTATATGCCGGGAACACTGAAGCTTTCTTT
-,TRBJ1-2,TRBV7-9,-,CASSPVSVGGYTF,TGTGCCAGCAGCCCCGTATCGGTCGGTGGCTACACCTTC
TRBD1,TRBJ1-1,TRBV6-5,-,CASSSPRGQLNTEAFF,TGTGCCAGCAGTTCCCCCCGGGGACAGCTGAACACTGAAGCTTTCTTT
-,TRBJ2-7,TRBV5-4,-,CASSSARGTRIYEQYF,TGTGCCAGCAGCTCTGCAAGGGGGACACGGATCTACGAGCAGTACTTC
-,TRBJ2-7,TRBV7-9,-,CASSPRGYEQYF,TGTGCCAGCAGCCCAAGGGGTTACGAGCAGTACTTC
TRBD1,TRBJ2-3,TRBV4-1,few,CASSQATGADTQYF,TGCGCCAGCAGCCAAGCTACAGGGGCAGATACGCAGTATTTT
-,TRBJ1-5,TRBV7-2,-,CASSVKNNQPQHF,TGTGCCAGCAGCGTTAAAAACAATCAGCCCCAGCATTTT
TRBD1,TRBJ2-2,TRBV28,-,CASRGTGGPGELFF,TGTGCCAGCAGAGGGACAGGGGGACCCGGGGAGCTGTTTTTT
-,TRBJ1-3,TRBV19,-,CASSTAAGARNTIYF,TGTGCCAGTAGTACTGCTGCGGGGGCAAGAAACACCATATATTTT
-,TRBJ2-2,TRBV15,-,CATSRASGTGELFF,TGTGCCACCAGCAGAGCGTCGGGGACCGGGGAGCTGTTTTTT
TRBD2,TRBJ2-7,TRBV4-3,-,CASSQEWVAGGYEQYF,TGCGCCAGCAGCCAAGAATGGGTAGCGGGGGGCTACGAGCAGTACTTC
TRBD1,TRBJ1-1,TRBV19,once,CASSRSPGTGGTEAFF,TGTGCCAGTAGCCGAAGTCCCGGGACAGGGGGCACTGAAGCTTTCTTT
TRBD1,TRBJ1-3,TRBV5-4,-,CASSSSGTGGNTIYF,TGTGCCAGCAGCTCATCCGGGACAGGGGGAAACACCATATATTTT
-,TRBJ2-5,TRBV7-8,-,CASSGRPYQETQYF,TGTGCCAGCAGCGGCAGGCCCTACCAAGAGACCCAGTACTTC
-,TRBJ1-5,TRBV27,-,CASSAGQGYNQPQHF,TGTGCCAGCAGTGCTGGGCAGGGCTACAATCAGCCCCAGCATTTT
-,TRBJ1-5,TRBV7-2,few,CASSLAQFSGGSNQPQHF,TGTGCCAGCAGCTTAGCGCAGTTTTCGGGGGGAAGCAATCAGCCCCAGCATTTT
-,TRBJ1-4,TRBV19,-,CASSPKRGATNEKLFF,TGTGCCAGTAGTCCAAAAAGGGGTGCAACTAATGAAAAACTGTTTTTT
TRBD1,TRBJ2-7,TRBV11-3,-,CASSSGTGTYEQYF,TGTGCCAGCAGCTCCGGGACAGGGACCTACGAGCAGTACTTC
-,TRBJ1-2,TRBV19,-,CASNRNYGYTF,TGTGCCAGTAACAGGAACTATGGCTACACCTTC
-,TRBJ1-5,TRBV30,few,CAWSRVQGASNQPQHF,TGTGCCTGGAGTCGGGTGCAGGGTGCAAGCAATCAGCCCCAGCATTTT
TRBD2,TRBJ2-1,TRBV2,once,CASRPILRGLAGASSYNEQFF,TGTGCCAGCAGGCCCATTTTGCGGGGACTAGCGGGGGCGAGCTCCTACAATGAGCAGTTCTTC
TRBD2,TRBJ2-2,TRBV7-8,few,CASSWTSSGSTGELFF,TGTGCCAGCAGTTGGACAAGTAGCGGGAGCACCGGGGAGCTGTTTTTT
-,TRBJ2-3,TRBV15,-,CATTKEGGGTDTQYF,TGTGCCACCACCAAGGAGGGAGGAGGCACAGATACGCAGTATTTT
-,TRBJ1-2,TRBV10-3,-,CAISDYRVYGYTF,TGTGCCATCAGTGACTACAGGGTTTACGGCTACACCTTC
TRBD2,TRBJ2-5,TRBV28,-,CASRLRGEWETQYF,TGTGCCAGCAGACTGCGGGGGGAATGGGAGACCCAGTACTTC
TRBD2,TRBJ2-7,TRBV6-6,-,CASAGYVGGPNYEQYF,TGTGCCAGCGCCGGGTATGTGGGAGGGCCGAACTACGAGCAGTACTTC
TRBD2,TRBJ2-7,TRBV10-3,-,CAISVGLAGGGEQYF,TGTGCCATCAGTGTAGGGCTAGCGGGAGGAGGAGAGCAGTACTTC
TRBD2,TRBJ2-1,TRBV7-3,-,CASSLAGGRDEQFF,TGTGCCAGCAGCTTAGCGGGAGGGCGAGATGAGCAGTTCTTC
-,TRBJ1-5,TRBV2,-,CASSRDSPPVPQHF,TGTGCCAGCAGTCGAGACAGCCCCCCAGTGCCCCAGCATTTT
-,TRBJ2-7,TRBV6-6,-,CASSSTTFGEQYF,TGTGCCAGCAGTTCGACAACCTTTGGGGAGCAGTACTTC
-,TRBJ1-5,TRBV11-2,once,CASSSGLSQPQHF,TGTGCCAGCAGCTCGGGACTGAGTCAGCCCCAGCATTTT
TRBD2,TRBJ2-3,TRBV6-5,-,CASSPSAGGMDTQYF,TGTGCCAGCAGCCCTTCGGCGGGGGGGATGGATACGCAGTATTTT
TRBD1,TRBJ1-3,TRBV6-1,-,CASRFTTGAGNTIYF,TGTGCCAGCAGGTTCACCACAGGGGCTGGAAACACCATATATTTT
-,TRBJ1-6,TRBV2,-,CASREEQGSPLHF,TGTGCCAGCAGGGAAGAACAGGGTTCACCCCTCCACTTT
TRBD1,TRBJ1-1,TRBV7-9,-,CASSLTGGRTEAFF,TGTGCCAGCAGCTTAACAGGGGGCCGAACTGAAGCTTTCTTT
-,TRBJ2-5,TRBV13,-,CASSFLGGTREQYF,TGTGCCAGCAGCTTCCTTGGGGGAACACGGGAGCAGTACTTC
TRBD1,TRBJ1-2,TRBV2,-,CASRDEGAGGYTF,TGTGCCAGCAGAGATGAGGGGGCGGGAGGCTACACCTTC
TRBD2,TRBJ2-1,TRBV15,-,CATSRVGLAGGPSNEQFF,TGTGCCACCAGCAGAGTGGGACTAGCGGGAGGGCCCTCTAATGAGCAGTTCTTC
TRBD2,TRBJ2-3,TRBV28,-,CASSKTTAGSSTDTQYF,TGTGCCAGCAGTAAGACTACAGCGGGATCTAGCACAGATACGCAGTATTTT
TRBD2,TRBJ2-1,TRBV15,-,CATSRDRGGRINEQFF,TGTGCCACCAGCAGAGATCGGGGGGGGAGGATAAATGAGCAGTTCTTC
-,TRBJ1-1,TRBV2,few,CASEVKIGTEAFF,TGTGCCAGCGAGGTCAAAATCGGGACTGAAGCTTTCTTT
-,TRBJ1-2,TRBV1,-,CTSSQDCNRTNYGYTF,TGCACCAGCAGCCAAGATTGTAACAGGACTAACTATGGCTACACCTTC
TRBD1,TRBJ1-2,TRBV28,-,CASSPGTGGTNYGYTF,TGTGCCAGCAGCCCCGGGACAGGGGGAACTAACTATGGCTACACCTTC
TRBD1,TRBJ1-1,TRBV5-1,-,CASGDRGSKAEAFF,TGCGCCAGCGGAGACAGGGGTAGTAAGGCTGAAGCTTTCTTT